These 19 T cell receptor beta chains were all obtained from the same sample, sequenced in a study of Ad26.COV2.S vaccination and SARS-CoV-2 variants. Treatment noted: over 15 received Ad26.COV2.S at low or high dose, single or two shots; roughly 5 received placebo; per-sample allocation not given. The study sampled participants on day 63 after the first vaccine or placebo injection. Profiled with immunoSEQ multiplex PCR; TCRdb holds only in-frame clones, not every one. The repertoire holds 250,000 or so clones, with roughly 87% as singletons. The sequencing here drew on peripheral blood, taken in a trial of Ad26.COV2.S vaccine versus placebo. All receptors come from a person between 18 and 65 years old who received the Ad26.COV2.S COVID-19 vaccine or a placebo.

The chain links TRBV19 to TRBJ1-2; tentatively, D is TRBD1 (6 bases). This CDR3 contains 16 residues. Germline CDR1 and CDR2: LNHDA and SQIVND (reference sequence). V was clipped by 6 bases and J by 0 bases, with 17 bases between them. This chain's CDR3 is CASSPDRTITNYGYTF. CDR3 sequence (DNA): TGTGCCAGTAGCCCTGACAGGACCATCACTAACTATGGCTACACCTTC.

The chain combines TRBV6-1 with TRBJ1-5, with D unclear. The CDR3 is made up of 15 amino acids. The V end was cut by 0 bases, the J end by 2 bases, with 8 bases between. Per germline, CDR1 MNHNS and CDR2 SASEGT. This CDR3 reads CASSEAVGGNQPQHF. Here the CDR3 DNA reads TGTGCCAGCAGTGAAGCTGTCGGGGGCAATCAGCCCCAGCATTTT.

The chain has TRBV30 and TRBJ1-3; 11 positions match TRBD1. The germline V gene encodes CDR1 GTSNPN and CDR2 SVGIG (reference sequence). Losses at the gene ends were 4 bases for V and 2 bases for J; bases not matched to a gene: 1. There are 14 residues in the CDR3. This chain's CDR3 is CAWMDRGPGNTIYF. CDR3 nucleotides: TGTGCCTGGATGGACAGGGGGCCTGGAAACACCATATATTTT.

The J gene is TRBJ2-1, the V gene TRBV7-9; 10 bases align to TRBD2. Germline assignment: CDR1 SEHNR and CDR2 FQNEAQ (reference sequence). J lost 8 bases, V lost 0 bases, and 7 bases had no gene match. The CDR3 runs to 16 residues. The DNA of the CDR3 is TGTGCCAGCAGCTTAGCGGAACTAGCGGGACTGGATGAGCAGTTCTTC. The encoded protein is CASSLAELAGLDEQFF.

This chain uses TRBV29-1 with TRBJ2-7, with D possibly being TRBD2 (6 bases). Trimming took 3 bases from V and 1 from J, leaving 13 bases between them. The CDR3 spans 14 residues. Germline lookup yields CDR1 SQVTM and CDR2 ANQGSEA. This chain's CDR3 is CSVELFGGSYEQYF. In nucleotides, the CDR3 is TGCAGCGTTGAGCTTTTCGGGGGTTCCTACGAGCAGTACTTC.

The chain carries TRBV27 and TRBJ2-3, with D perhaps being TRBD1 or TRBD2 (5 bases each). V was clipped by 11 bases and J by 4 bases, with 31 bases between them. The CDR3 is 18 amino acids. Germline V gene sequence: CDR1 MNHEY, CDR2 SMNVEV (reference sequence). CDR3 region: CARRTGRLNGVRADTQYF. The CDR3 DNA reads TGTGCCCGGCGAACGGGGCGGCTTAACGGAGTTCGAGCAGATACGCAGTATTTT.

CDR3 sequence: CASTAGTDSNQPQHF. Here the CDR3 DNA reads TGTGCCAGTACTGCCGGGACAGATAGCAATCAGCCCCAGCATTTT. The chain has TRBV19 and TRBJ1-5; 7 bases align to TRBD1. The CDR3 has 15 amino acids. Trimming at V came to 7 bases and at J to 0 bases, leaving 6 bases not matched to a gene. CDR1 is LNHDA, CDR2 SQIVND, per germline (reference sequence).

The sample holds a few counts of this clone. The chain couples TRBV3-1 (or the pseudogene TRBV3-2) to TRBJ2-2; 9 bases are a match to TRBD2. V was pared by 3 bases and J by 6 bases, with 8 bases of the junction left unmatched. Germline V gene sequence: CDR1 LGHDT, CDR2 YNNKEL (reference sequence). The CDR3 has 16 residues. The chain's CDR3 is CASSHLIAGEAGELFF. In DNA, the CDR3 is TGTGCCAGCAGCCATCTTATAGCGGGAGAGGCCGGGGAGCTGTTTTTT.

The gene calls are TRBV9 and TRBJ2-5; 8 positions agree with TRBD1. V was pared by 4 bases and J by 2 bases, with 13 bases of the junction left unmatched. In germline, CDR1 is SGDLS, CDR2 YYNGEE. The CDR3 sequence is 17 residues long. CDR3 in DNA: TGTGCCAGCAGCATGGGGACAGGAGAATTATTACAAGAGACCCAGTACTTC. Translated: CASSMGTGELLQETQYF.

The CDR3 spells CASSWGGYSETQYF. In nucleotides, the CDR3 is TGTGCCAGCAGCTGGGGGGGCTACTCAGAGACCCAGTACTTC. V is TRBV5-4 and J is TRBJ2-5, with D maybe TRBD2 (7 bases). The V gene lost 3 bases and the J gene lost 4 bases, with 13 bases spanning the gap. Germline V gene data show CDR1 as SGHNT and CDR2 as YYREEE (reference sequence). This CDR3 region has 14 residues.

This clone was seen once. Written as DNA, the CDR3 is TGTGCCAGCGTTAAATCCCAGGCGGCTGGGGCCAACGTCCTGACTTTC. Translated: CASVKSQAAGANVLTF. The chain couples TRBV7-6 to TRBJ2-6; no clear D. CDR1 is SGHVS and CDR2 is FNYEAQ in the germline V gene. V was pared by 8 bases and J by 2 bases, with 16 bases between. This CDR3 is 16 amino acids long.

This clone has a handful of counts. The CDR3 loop reads CASSYVQSNQPQHF. CDR3 bases: TGTGCCAGCAGTTACGTACAGAGCAATCAGCCCCAGCATTTT. The chain couples TRBV6-2 or TRBV6-3 to TRBJ1-5; D is undetermined. Deletions cut 2 bases from V and 1 base from J, with 6 bases between. The CDR3 length is 14 residues. Germline lookup yields CDR1 MNHEY and CDR2 SVGEGT.

The chain carries TRBV19 and TRBJ1-2, with D uncertain. Trimming pared 9 bases from V and 6 bases from J, leaving 17 bases between. This CDR3 contains 13 residues. CDR1 is LNHDA and CDR2 is SQIVND in the germline V gene (reference sequence). The CDR3 reads CASLRGPLDGYTF. CDR3 DNA: TGTGCCAGCCTGAGAGGGCCTCTCGATGGCTACACCTTC.

The rearrangement links TRBV4-1 to TRBJ2-1, with D perhaps matching TRBD2 (5 bases). V lost 1 base, J lost 6 bases, and 22 bases lay in between. Germline CDR1 is MGHRA and CDR2 is YSYEKL. The CDR3 runs 18 residues. The CDR3, as DNA: TGCGCCAGCAGCCAAGGAGCGACGGGATACCCGTATGGCAATGAGCAGTTCTTC. This gives the protein CASSQGATGYPYGNEQFF.

The rearrangement joins TRBV4-1 to TRBJ1-2; D not certain. V was clipped by 2 bases and J by 4 bases, with 11 bases between them. The CDR3 is 14 residues long. Germline V gene sequence: CDR1 MGHRA, CDR2 YSYEKL. CDR3 nucleotide sequence: TGCGCCAGCAGCCAATCCCGCGGCATCTATGGCTACACCTTC. It yields the protein CASSQSRGIYGYTF.

This rearrangement joins TRBV27 to TRBJ2-2; the D gene is possibly TRBD1 (6 bases). The CDR3 spans 14 residues. Trimming shortened V by 3 bases and J by 4 bases, and 9 bases separated the two germline ends. Germline V gives CDR1 MNHEY, CDR2 SMNVEV (reference sequence). CDR3 DNA: TGTGCCAGCAGTTTGAGCAGGGGCACCGGGGAGCTGTTTTTT. Translation gives CASSLSRGTGELFF.

This clone was seen only a few times. CDR3 sequence (DNA): TGTGCCAGCAGCTTGGCGACAGGCCTGAACACTGAAGCTTTCTTT. Translating it yields CASSLATGLNTEAFF. The chain is built from TRBV5-6 and TRBJ1-1; D might be TRBD1 (6 bases). The length of the CDR3 is 15 residues. CDR1 and CDR2 from the germline V gene are SGHDT and YYEEEE. V was trimmed by 0 bases and J by 0 bases, leaving 9 bases between them.

The chain combines TRBV12-5 with TRBJ2-5, with D unresolved. The CDR3 totals 12 residues. Germline values: CDR1 LGHNT, CDR2 FRNRAP. The germline V and J ends were trimmed by 6 bases and 2 bases, with 7 bases remaining between them. CDR3 nucleotides: TGTGCTAGTGGCCCTAAGCAAGAGACCCAGTACTTC. It specifies CASGPKQETQYF.

The chain combines TRBV7-9 with TRBJ1-4; no clear D. The V end was cut by 5 bases, the J end by 3 bases, with 13 bases between. The CDR3 totals 15 residues. CDR1 SEHNR and CDR2 FQNEAQ come from the germline V gene (reference sequence). The CDR3: CASSPERTSNEKLFF. DNA of the CDR3: TGTGCCAGCAGCCCCGAAAGGACCTCTAATGAAAAACTGTTTTTT.